Here is one T cell receptor beta chain with its context. The antigen this receptor binds is unknown. No much larger clonotype is one base removed from it; base qualities were not supplied. Inclusion was restricted to participants for whom at least one PBMC sample before ART initiation and at least two post-ART samples were available. All participants with HIV were treated in the United States of America. Before DNA extraction, cryopreserved samples of about 1-10 million PBMC were thawed and washed. At the time of the earliest PBMC sample for each participant with HIV, ages ranged from roughly 20 to 54 years. PBMC samples were contributed by each participant from 1-4 timepoints before ART initiation and 2-8 timepoints after ART initiation, with a median of 7 samples. Serial HIV viral load, CD4+ T-cell count, ART history and demographic data were obtained for every participant. A Qiagen kit on a QIAcube was used to extract genomic DNA from unsorted PBMC, with samples processed in batches of 12.

This sample stems from a study of long-term antiretroviral therapy in people with HIV (dated by TCRdb to about 2022). As for the study more broadly: The earliest samples were collected roughly a decade before the 2015 WHO recommendation for immediate ART, at a time when ART was usually postponed until CD4 counts fell. From 30 adults with confirmed HIV infection, the cohort provided under 250 cryopreserved PBMC samples, gathered serially across a mean of about 6 years (range 1-12). Among the roughly 30 participants with HIV, eleven to twelve were female. A retrospective serial study tested whether changes in peripheral blood TRB repertoire composition and diversity were associated with ART initiation and durable HIV suppression. No cross-contamination during QIAcube processing was seen in test extractions of a monoclonal T-cell line run alongside around 34 polyclonal samples.

Reading the germline V gene gives CDR1 MGHRA and CDR2 YSYEKL. CDR3 length: 14 amino acids, cysteine to phenylalanine. The entry retains the CDR3 DNA only, 42 bases that are in frame from base 1. At the junction V is shortened by 2 bases and J by 7 bases, with 12 bases in between. On the study overall, not on this receptor specifically: Samples dated from about 2004 to 2018, and the ART regimens used may be less effective than current ones. Because pre-ART samples had limited cell numbers, unsorted PBMC were profiled rather than sorted CD4+ and CD8+ T cells. Inferences about post-ART repertoire changes are limited because no data were available on ART adherence, viral resistance or therapy changes. Owing to limited PBMC availability, only the TCR beta chain was sequenced, without alpha chain pairing. HIV repertoires had narrower CDR3 length ranges than controls, and the network structure suggested an antigen-experienced repertoire that shifted only slightly toward naive after ART. At every time point, the repertoire was dominated by expanded TRB clones first identified before ART initiation, although this dominance fluctuated and, in many PLHIV, declined after ART. Starting ART was linked to a significant rise in TRB diversity, yet even with long-term ART the diversity remained significantly lower than in transplant donor controls.

The immunoSEQ hsTCRB v3.0 assay was used at survey level resolution for TRB variable region sequencing. TRB sequencing targeted a depth of roughly 40,000-55,000 T-cell genomes per sample. Pooled TRB libraries were sequenced on an Illumina MiSeq with a v3 150-cycle kit. The authors' pipeline ran thus. Analysis of repertoires was carried out in R inside a reproducible Nextflow workflow spanning QC, data transformation and analysis. Custom analyses were implemented in LymphoSeq2, an R package for AIRR-Seq data exploration. A few samples that produced fewer than 5000 total TRB sequences were removed, so 190 or so HIV repertoires were analyzed. Of the 188 retained HIV repertoires, about 60 were collected before and 129 after ART initiation. Each repertoire was downsampled to 5000 TRB nucleotide sequences, and summary statistics were averaged across 100 downsampling iterations. The analysis kept only TRB sequences whose CDR3 regions were at least seven amino acids long. Two measures captured diversity: a Shannon entropy-derived clonality score and the Gini coefficient. In the repertoire networks, any two of the top 5000 CDR3 amino acid sequences were linked whenever the two sequences differed by an edit distance of one. For TRB CDR3 amino acid sequences, GLIPH2 was used to predict antigen specificity groups and MHC restriction. To flag known CMV, EBV, HIV or tissue antigen associations, CDR3 amino acid sequences were matched against VDJdb and McPAS-TCR. Pre-ART, post-ART and control groups were compared with Wilcoxon signed-rank tests and Holm-Bonferroni correction. TCRdb carries this immuneACCESS record with in-frame sequences only. Its versions omit some clonotypes, under half of them owing to an unresolved V gene in the studies checked, with the rest unexplained. V, J and clone size are taken as reported in that table, and D and trimming were inferred from the DNA itself. For this sample the table gives tens of thousands of clones, of which roughly four fifths were detected only once. The ten largest clones add up to around 13% of the sample.

The receptor's source is a man aged 18 to 30 with HIV. The material sequenced was unsorted PBMCs, taken 0.3 years after starting antiretroviral therapy. This receptor chain uses TRBV4-1 and TRBJ2-1, and perhaps TRBD2 as D gene, on 5 matching bases. CDR3 sequence: CASSQPVTGNEQFF. The DNA sequence is as follows: TGCGCCAGCAGCCAACCAGTTACGGGGAATGAGCAGTTCTTC.